Reported below is one T cell receptor beta chain. Its antigen is currently unknown. The CDR3 consists of 12 residues. Trimming removed 5 bases from V and 6 bases from J, with 11 bases in between. Germline lookup yields CDR1 SQVTM and CDR2 ANQGSEA. The sample belongs to a study of T cell repertoires in cytomegalovirus infection. Study in general: A matching HLA type, together with CMV infection, was signaled by public TCR beta signatures.

MiXCR, run by TCRdb on the reads, gives a single entry per CDR3 protein. The data show approximately 490,000 distinct CDR3 sequences, about 11% seen once. Findings of the study overall: CMV-specific TCR beta clonotypes restricted by HLA-C were the ones dominating the ex vivo response. Public TCR beta family frequency separated CMV-and-HLA carriers, including in an independent cohort.

The specimen was PBMCs. This TCR came from a human donor in good health (CMV status not recorded). Some clones in this sample may be carry-over from other donors' samples. The V call is TRBV29-1, the J call TRBJ2-1, with D possibly matching TRBD1 (5 bases). The CDR3 protein is CSVLLGRNEQFF. As DNA, the CDR3 is TGCAGCGTTCTCCTGGGGCGCAATGAGCAGTTCTTC.